This T cell receptor (beta chain) was recovered during a study of T-cell memory formation after mild COVID-19. TCRdb reprocessed the 5' RACE reads with MiXCR, giving one entry per CDR3 protein. The table has about 200,000 distinct CDR3 sequences, just over 9.5% seen once. The CDR3 consists of 14 residues. Germline V gene lookup returns CDR1 MDHEN and CDR2 SYDVKM. V was pared by 3 bases and J by 5 bases, with 13 bases between. This clonotype was recorded many times. The chain uses TRBV28 and TRBJ2-5, with D possibly matching TRBD2 (7 bases). Sequenced input: PBMCs or a T cell subset sorted from them (not recorded which). This clonotype was obtained from a man aged 18 to 35 who had mild COVID-19 (a few samples of this study predate the infection). Cell type and time point are not known. The DNA for the CDR3 is TGTGCCAGCAGTTTGTTACAGGGAGGGGAGACCCAGTACTTC. It yields the protein CASSLLQGGETQYF.